The clone carrying this T cell receptor beta chain appeared many times. Its specificity is not known. These data belong to a study of identical twins. Overall study results and limits: Abundant beta clonotypes from cord blood had fewer insertions, unlike memory repertoires, which showed none.

In TCRdb, the 5' RACE reads were re-called with MiXCR into one record per CDR3 protein. The repertoire includes 550,000 to 700,000 distinct CDR3 sequences, 20% to 25% of them detected once, and about 4.5% sits in the top ten. CDR1 DFQATT and CDR2 SNEGSKA come from the germline V gene (reference sequence). V lost 1 base and J 0 bases, leaving 9 bases between the germline ends. CDR3 length: 14 amino acids. The same sample was also used in a study of T cells expressing NK-cell markers. That report notes: NKG2C+ dominant clonotype frequencies in 6 or 7 donors were about 1.0-7.0% of CD8+ T cells.

This chain joins TRBV20-1 and TRBJ2-5, with D maybe TRBD2 (5 bases). The clonotype comes from a young woman in good health. Sequenced sample: PBMCs. In nucleotides, the CDR3 is TGCAGTGCTAGAGGTGAGGGAGACCAAGAGACCCAGTACTTC. Translation gives CSARGEGDQETQYF.